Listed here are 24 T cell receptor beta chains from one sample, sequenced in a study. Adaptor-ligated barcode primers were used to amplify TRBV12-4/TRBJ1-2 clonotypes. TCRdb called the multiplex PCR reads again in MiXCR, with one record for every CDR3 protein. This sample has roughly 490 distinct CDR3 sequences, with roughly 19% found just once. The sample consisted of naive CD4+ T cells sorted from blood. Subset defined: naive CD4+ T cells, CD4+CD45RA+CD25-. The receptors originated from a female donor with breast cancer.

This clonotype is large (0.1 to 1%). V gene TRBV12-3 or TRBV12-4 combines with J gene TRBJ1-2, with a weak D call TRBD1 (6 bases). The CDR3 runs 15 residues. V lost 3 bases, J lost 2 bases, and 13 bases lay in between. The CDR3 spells CASSFQGRENYGYTF. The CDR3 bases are TGTGCCAGCAGTTTTCAGGGGCGCGAGAACTATGGCTACACCTTC.

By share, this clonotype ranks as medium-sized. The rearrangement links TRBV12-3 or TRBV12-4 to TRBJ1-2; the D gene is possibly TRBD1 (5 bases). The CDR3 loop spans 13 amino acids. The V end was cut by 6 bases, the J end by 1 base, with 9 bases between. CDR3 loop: CASSLGHNYGYTF. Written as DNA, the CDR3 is TGTGCCAGCAGCCTTGGACATAACTATGGCTACACCTTC.

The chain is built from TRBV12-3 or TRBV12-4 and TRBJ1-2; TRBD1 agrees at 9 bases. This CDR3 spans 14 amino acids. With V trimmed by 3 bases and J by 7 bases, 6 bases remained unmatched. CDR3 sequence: CASSFRTGVTGYTF. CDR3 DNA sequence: TGTGCCAGCAGTTTTCGGACAGGGGTAACTGGCTACACCTTC.

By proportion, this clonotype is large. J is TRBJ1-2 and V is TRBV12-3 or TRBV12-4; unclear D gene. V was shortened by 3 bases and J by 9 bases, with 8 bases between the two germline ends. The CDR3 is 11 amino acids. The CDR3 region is CASSLRRSYTF. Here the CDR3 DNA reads TGTGCCAGCAGTTTGAGAAGGAGCTACACCTTC.

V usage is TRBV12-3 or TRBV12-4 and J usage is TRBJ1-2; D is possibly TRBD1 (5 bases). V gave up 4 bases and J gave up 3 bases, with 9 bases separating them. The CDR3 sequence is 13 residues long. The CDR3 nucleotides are TGTGCCAGCAGTTCAGGGTTTGACTATGGCTACACCTTC. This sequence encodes CASSSGFDYGYTF.

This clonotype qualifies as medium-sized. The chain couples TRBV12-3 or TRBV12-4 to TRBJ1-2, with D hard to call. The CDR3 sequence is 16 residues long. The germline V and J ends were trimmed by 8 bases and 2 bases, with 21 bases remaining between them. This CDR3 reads CASYYLPTTGNYGYTF. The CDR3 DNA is TGTGCCAGCTACTACCTACCAACGACGGGGAACTATGGCTACACCTTC.

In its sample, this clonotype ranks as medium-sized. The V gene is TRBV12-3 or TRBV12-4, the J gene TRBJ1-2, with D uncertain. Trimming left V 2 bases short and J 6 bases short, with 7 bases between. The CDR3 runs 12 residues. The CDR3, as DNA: TGTGCCAGCAGTTTAAGGCCCCATGGCTACACCTTC. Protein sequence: CASSLRPHGYTF.

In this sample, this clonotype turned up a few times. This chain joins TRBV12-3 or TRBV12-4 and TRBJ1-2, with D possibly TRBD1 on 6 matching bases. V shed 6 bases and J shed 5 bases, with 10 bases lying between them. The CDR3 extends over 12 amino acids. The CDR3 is CASREQGYGYTF. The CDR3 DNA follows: TGTGCCAGCAGAGAACAGGGTTATGGCTACACCTTC.

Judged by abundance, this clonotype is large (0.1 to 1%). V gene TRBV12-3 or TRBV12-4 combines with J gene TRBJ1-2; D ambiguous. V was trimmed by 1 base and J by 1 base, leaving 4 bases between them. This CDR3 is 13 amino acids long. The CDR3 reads CASSLDDNYGYTF. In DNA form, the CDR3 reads TGTGCCAGCAGTTTAGACGATAACTATGGCTACACCTTC.

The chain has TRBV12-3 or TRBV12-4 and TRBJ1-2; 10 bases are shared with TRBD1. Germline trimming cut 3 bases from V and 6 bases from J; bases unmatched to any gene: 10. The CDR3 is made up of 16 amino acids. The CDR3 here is CASSFNVGTGEDGYTF. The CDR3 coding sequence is TGTGCCAGCAGTTTCAATGTAGGGACAGGGGAAGATGGCTACACCTTC.

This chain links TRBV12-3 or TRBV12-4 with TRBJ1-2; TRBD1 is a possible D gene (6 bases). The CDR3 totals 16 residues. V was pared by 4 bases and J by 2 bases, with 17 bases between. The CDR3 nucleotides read TGTGCCAGCAGTTCGTCCCGGGACACCTTGAACTATGGCTACACCTTC. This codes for CASSSSRDTLNYGYTF.

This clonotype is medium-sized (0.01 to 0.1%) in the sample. The CDR3 sequence is CASSLEQNNYGYTF. CDR3 bases: TGTGCCAGCAGTTTAGAACAGAATAACTATGGCTACACCTTC. The chain recombines TRBV12-3 or TRBV12-4 with TRBJ1-2; D not certain. This CDR3 spans 14 amino acids. With 1 base removed from V and 1 base from J, the gap between germline ends came to 7 bases.

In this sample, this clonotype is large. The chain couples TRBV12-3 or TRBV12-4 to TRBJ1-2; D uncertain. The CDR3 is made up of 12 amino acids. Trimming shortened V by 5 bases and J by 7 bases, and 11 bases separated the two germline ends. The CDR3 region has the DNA TGTGCCAGCAGTCCGAGCCCAGTTGGCTACACCTTC. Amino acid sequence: CASSPSPVGYTF.

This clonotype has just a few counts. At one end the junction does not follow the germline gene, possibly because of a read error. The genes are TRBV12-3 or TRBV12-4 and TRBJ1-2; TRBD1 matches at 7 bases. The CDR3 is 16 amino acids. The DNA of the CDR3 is TGTGCCAGCAGCTTAGTCCTTTACGGGACAGACTATGGCTACACCTTC. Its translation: CASSLVLYGTDYGYTF.

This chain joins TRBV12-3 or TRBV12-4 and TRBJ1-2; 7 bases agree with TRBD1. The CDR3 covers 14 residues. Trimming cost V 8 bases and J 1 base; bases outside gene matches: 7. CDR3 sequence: CASHRGYGNYGYTF. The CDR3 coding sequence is TGTGCCAGCCACAGGGGCTACGGTAACTATGGCTACACCTTC.

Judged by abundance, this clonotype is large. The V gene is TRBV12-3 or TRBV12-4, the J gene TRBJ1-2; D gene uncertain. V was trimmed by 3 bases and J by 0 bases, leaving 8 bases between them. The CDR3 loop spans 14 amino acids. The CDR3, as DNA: TGTGCCAGCAGTTTGAGCGGAGCTAACTATGGCTACACCTTC. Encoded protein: CASSLSGANYGYTF.

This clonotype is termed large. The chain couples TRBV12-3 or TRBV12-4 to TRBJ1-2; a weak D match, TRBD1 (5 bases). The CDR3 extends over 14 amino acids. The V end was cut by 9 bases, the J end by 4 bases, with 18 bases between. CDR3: CASHSGPGPYGYTF. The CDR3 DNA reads TGTGCCAGTCACTCTGGCCCGGGACCCTATGGCTACACCTTC.

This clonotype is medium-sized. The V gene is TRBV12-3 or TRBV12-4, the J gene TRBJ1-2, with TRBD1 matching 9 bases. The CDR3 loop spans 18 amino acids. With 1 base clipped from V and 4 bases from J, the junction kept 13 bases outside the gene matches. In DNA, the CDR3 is TGTGCCAGCAGTTTAGGGGCAATTCGGACAGGGGTCTTCTATGGCTACACCTTC. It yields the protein CASSLGAIRTGVFYGYTF.

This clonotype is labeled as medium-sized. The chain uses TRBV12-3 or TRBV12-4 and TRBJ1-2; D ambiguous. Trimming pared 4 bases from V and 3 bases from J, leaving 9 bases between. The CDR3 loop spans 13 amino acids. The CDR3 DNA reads TGTGCCAGCAGTTCCCAGACATACTATGGCTACACCTTC. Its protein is CASSSQTYYGYTF.

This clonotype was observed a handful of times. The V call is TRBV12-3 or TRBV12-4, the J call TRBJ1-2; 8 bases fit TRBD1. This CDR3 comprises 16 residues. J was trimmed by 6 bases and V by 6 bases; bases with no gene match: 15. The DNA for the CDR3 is TGTGCCAGCAGCCTCCGGACAGGGCGAACTGTGGATGGCTACACCTTC. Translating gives CASSLRTGRTVDGYTF.

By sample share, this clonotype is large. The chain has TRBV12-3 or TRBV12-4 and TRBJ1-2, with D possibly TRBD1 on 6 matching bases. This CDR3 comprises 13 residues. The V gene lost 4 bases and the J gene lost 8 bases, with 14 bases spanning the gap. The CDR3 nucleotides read TGTGCCAGCAGTTATACAGGGCAGGAGGGCTACACCTTC. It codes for CASSYTGQEGYTF.

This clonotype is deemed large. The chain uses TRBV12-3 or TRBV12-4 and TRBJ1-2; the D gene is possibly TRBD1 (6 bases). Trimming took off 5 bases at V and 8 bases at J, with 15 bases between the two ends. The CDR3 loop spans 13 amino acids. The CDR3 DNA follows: TGTGCCAGCAGTCTCCGGGCAGGGGCAGGCTACACCTTC. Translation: CASSLRAGAGYTF.

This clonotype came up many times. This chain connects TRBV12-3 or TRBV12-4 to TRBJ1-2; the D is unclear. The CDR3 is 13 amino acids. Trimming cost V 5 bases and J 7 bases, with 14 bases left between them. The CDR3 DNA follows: TGTGCCAGCAGTCGGACGAGCCCAGTTGGCTACACCTTC. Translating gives CASSRTSPVGYTF.

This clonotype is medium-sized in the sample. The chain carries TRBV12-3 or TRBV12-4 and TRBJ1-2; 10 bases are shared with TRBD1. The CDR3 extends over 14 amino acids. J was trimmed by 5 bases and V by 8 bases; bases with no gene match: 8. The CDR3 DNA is TGTGCCAGCTTCCCCGGGACAGGGGAGTATGGCTACACCTTC. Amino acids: CASFPGTGEYGYTF.